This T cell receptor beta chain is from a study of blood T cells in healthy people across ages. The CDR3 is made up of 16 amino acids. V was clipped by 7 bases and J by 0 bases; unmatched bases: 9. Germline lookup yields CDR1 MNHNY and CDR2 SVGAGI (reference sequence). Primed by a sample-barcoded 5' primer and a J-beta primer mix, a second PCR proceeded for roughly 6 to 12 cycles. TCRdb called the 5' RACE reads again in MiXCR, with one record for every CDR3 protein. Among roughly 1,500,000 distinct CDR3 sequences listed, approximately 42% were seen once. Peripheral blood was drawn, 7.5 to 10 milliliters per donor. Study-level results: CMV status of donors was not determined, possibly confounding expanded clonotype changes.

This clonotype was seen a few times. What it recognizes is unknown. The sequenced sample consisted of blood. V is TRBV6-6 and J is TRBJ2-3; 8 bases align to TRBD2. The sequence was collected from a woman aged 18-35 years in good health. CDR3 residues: CASTERRGASTDTQYF. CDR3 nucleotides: TGTGCCAGCACCGAGAGGCGGGGGGCGAGCACAGATACGCAGTATTTT.